Below are 18 T cell receptor beta chains sequenced from a single sample in a study of blood T cell repertoires in COVID-19. Profiling relied on immunoSEQ multiplex PCR, and the TCRdb table lists in-frame clones only, not all of them. The table includes under 250,000 clones, roughly 85% detected once. Sequencing was done on a sample of peripheral blood. The origin of the receptors is a woman aged 65 to 85 with active or convalescent COVID-19.

The chain is built from TRBV12-3 or TRBV12-4 and TRBJ2-5, with TRBD2 as a possible D gene (6 bases). V shed 8 bases and J shed 4 bases, with 11 bases lying between them. This CDR3 is 12 amino acids long. The CDR3 DNA is TGTGCCAGCGTGGGGGGAGGAGAGACCCAGTACTTC. Residues: CASVGGGETQYF.

This chain joins TRBV29-1 and TRBJ1-1, with 10 nucleotides matching TRBD1. Germline V gene data show CDR1 as SQVTM and CDR2 as ANQGSEA. With V trimmed by 7 bases and J by 3 bases, 8 bases remained unmatched. This CDR3 is 14 amino acids long. The CDR3 loop reads CSGTTGGTDTEAFF. Written as DNA, the CDR3 is TGCAGCGGAACGACAGGGGGCACGGACACTGAAGCTTTCTTT.

The V and J genes are TRBV27 and TRBJ2-3; tentatively, D is TRBD2 (5 bases). V dropped 2 bases and J dropped 2 bases, with 8 bases sitting between them. The germline V gene encodes CDR1 MNHEY and CDR2 SMNVEV (reference sequence). The CDR3 sequence is 14 residues long. The CDR3 DNA reads as TGTGCCAGCAGTTTACGGAGGAACACAGATACGCAGTATTTT. Encoded protein: CASSLRRNTDTQYF.

This chain links TRBV18 with TRBJ2-7; D uncertain. CDR1 KGHSH and CDR2 LQKENI come from the germline V gene. With 2 bases removed from V and 2 bases from J, the gap between germline ends came to 10 bases. The CDR3 extends over 14 amino acids. The CDR3 loop reads CASSPGVYPYEQYF. CDR3 DNA: TGTGCCAGCTCACCAGGAGTGTACCCCTACGAGCAGTACTTC.

The chain uses TRBV7-3 and TRBJ2-5, with D possibly matching TRBD2 (6 bases). V dropped 5 bases and J dropped 5 bases, with 18 bases sitting between them. Germline values: CDR1 SGHTA, CDR2 FQGTGA. The CDR3 has 15 amino acids. Here the CDR3 DNA reads TGTGCCAGCAGCATCCAATCGGGGGATTGGGAGACCCAGTACTTC. It translates to CASSIQSGDWETQYF.

V usage is TRBV18 and J usage is TRBJ2-3, with TRBD2 identical over 10 bases. V shed 5 bases, J shed 4 bases, and the junction held 9 bases outside the gene matches. Looked up from germline, CDR1 is KGHSH and CDR2 is LQKENI. CDR3 length equals 16 residues. The chain's CDR3 is CASSRAGGPIADTQYF. Written as DNA, the CDR3 is TGTGCCAGCTCAAGAGCGGGGGGGCCTATCGCAGATACGCAGTATTTT.

CDR3 loop: CASSVQGRSDTQYF. The CDR3 DNA sequence: TGTGCCAGCAGCGTCCAGGGCCGTTCAGATACGCAGTATTTT. V is TRBV7-6 and J is TRBJ2-3; tentative D call: TRBD1 (5 bases). From germline, CDR1 is SGHVS and CDR2 FNYEAQ. V was pared by 5 bases and J by 4 bases, with 13 bases between. CDR3 size: 14 residues. The complete variable domain, with remaining parts taken from reference TRBV7-6 and TRBJ2-3, reads GAGVSQSPRYKVTKRGQDVALRCDPISGHVSLYWYRQALGQGPEFLTYFNYEAQQDKSGLPNDRFSAERPEGSISTLTIQRTEQRDSAMYRCASSVQGRSDTQYFGPGTRLTVL.

V and J are TRBV9 and TRBJ2-2; D may be TRBD1 (6 bases). This CDR3 contains 16 residues. Germline V lookup: CDR1 SGDLS, CDR2 YYNGEE. Trimming took 1 base from V and 4 from J, leaving 14 bases between them. CDR3 sequence reads: CASSVKEQGFTGELFF. The CDR3 DNA reads as TGTGCCAGCAGCGTAAAAGAACAGGGTTTCACCGGGGAGCTGTTTTTT.

The genes are TRBV3-1 (or the pseudogene TRBV3-2) and TRBJ2-5; a possible D gene is TRBD1 (5 bases). V was shortened by 2 bases and J by 5 bases, with 9 bases between the two germline ends. CDR3 size: 13 residues. Germline V gives CDR1 LGHDT, CDR2 YNNKEL (reference sequence). The CDR3: CASSQRTSETQYF. The CDR3 DNA reads TGTGCCAGCAGCCAAAGGACATCGGAGACCCAGTACTTC.

In its sample, this clone was seen a few times. J is TRBJ1-4 and V is TRBV2; tentative D call: TRBD1 (6 bases). This CDR3 is 13 amino acids long. Per the germline V gene, CDR1 is SNHLY and CDR2 is FYNNEI. The V and J ends lost 8 bases and 8 bases respectively, with 15 bases between them. CDR3 loop: CASQDSGTEKLFF. CDR3 bases: TGTGCCAGCCAAGATTCCGGGACAGAAAAACTGTTTTTT.

V and J are TRBV27 and TRBJ2-2; a possible D gene is TRBD2 (6 bases). Germline CDR1 MNHEY, CDR2 SMNVEV (reference sequence). Between the trimmed V and J ends, which lost 5 bases and 0 bases, there was a span of 16 bases. CDR3 length: 17 amino acids. DNA of the CDR3: TGTGCCAGCAGTCCTTGGGCGGGGTTATCGAACACCGGGGAGCTGTTTTTT. Its translation is CASSPWAGLSNTGELFF.

The J gene is TRBJ1-1, the V gene TRBV5-6; 7 positions agree with TRBD1. The junction had 2 bases not matched to a gene; V was cut back by 0 bases and J by 0 bases. Germline CDR1 SGHDT, CDR2 YYEEEE. The CDR3 totals 15 residues. This CDR3 reads CASSLAGTVNTEAFF. The CDR3 bases are TGTGCCAGCAGCTTGGCGGGGACAGTGAACACTGAAGCTTTCTTT. Using reference TRBV5-6 and TRBJ1-1 for the parts outside the CDR3, the full variable domain is DAGVTQSPTHLIKTRGQQVTLRCSPKSGHDTVSWYQQALGQGPQFIFQYYEEEERQRGNFPDRFSGHQFPNYSSELNVNALLLGDSALYLCASSLAGTVNTEAFFGQGTRLTVV.

This chain links TRBV28 with TRBJ2-1; 8 nucleotides match TRBD2. J was trimmed by 5 bases and V by 3 bases; bases with no gene match: 3. The CDR3 sequence is 14 residues long. The germline V gene encodes CDR1 MDHEN and CDR2 SYDVKM. CDR3 coding DNA: TGTGCCAGCAGTTTCACTAGCGGTAACAATGAGCAGTTCTTC. This translates into CASSFTSGNNEQFF.

This rearrangement joins TRBV2 to TRBJ2-1, with TRBD1 matching 8 bases. This CDR3 is 12 amino acids long. Germline CDR1 reads SNHLY; CDR2 reads FYNNEI. V was pared by 6 bases and J by 8 bases, with 3 bases of the junction left unmatched. The CDR3 DNA follows: TGTGCCAGCAGAGGACAGGGTCATGAGCAGTTCTTC. It yields the protein CASRGQGHEQFF.

The chain recombines TRBV11-2 with TRBJ1-5; D gene uncertain. The CDR3 is made up of 13 amino acids. The V gene's germline CDR1 is SGHAT and CDR2 FQNNGV. V dropped 6 bases and J dropped 1 base, with 7 bases sitting between them. The CDR3 spells CASSEQSNQPQHF. CDR3 in DNA: TGTGCCAGCAGTGAACAGAGCAATCAGCCCCAGCATTTT.

V usage is TRBV4-2 and J usage is TRBJ1-6, with 8 nucleotides matching TRBD1. J gave up 6 bases and V 4 bases, and 2 bases lay outside the gene matches. The CDR3 has 14 amino acids. In germline, CDR1 is LGHNA, CDR2 YNFKEQ. The CDR3 sequence: CASSLDRANSPLHF. The CDR3 region has the DNA TGTGCCAGCAGCCTGGACAGGGCTAATTCACCCCTCCACTTT.

The chain has TRBV4-2 and TRBJ2-7; tentatively, D is TRBD2 (5 bases). The V gene lost 4 bases and the J gene lost 4 bases, with 11 bases spanning the gap. This CDR3 is 13 amino acids long. The germline V gene has CDR1 LGHNA and CDR2 YNFKEQ. CDR3 residues: CASSRDTGYEQYF. DNA of the CDR3: TGTGCCAGCAGCCGAGATACGGGGTACGAGCAGTACTTC.

For this clone: A clone one base away is much larger, so this may be a read error. This chain connects TRBV7-8 to TRBJ1-1; 9 bases line up with TRBD1. V dropped 4 bases and J dropped 3; count of bases not matched to a gene: 0. The CDR3 contains 13 residues. In germline, CDR1 is SGHVS, CDR2 FQNEAQ. CDR3 coding DNA: TGTGCCAGCAGCTGGACAGGGGACACTGAAGCTTTCTTT. It translates to CASSWTGDTEAFF.